Listed here is a single T cell receptor (beta chain). The data are from a study of blood T cell repertoires in COVID-19. For the study at large: Italy, Spain and the United States were the sources of the convalescent and acute COVID-19 samples.

Produced via immunoSEQ multiplex PCR; TCRdb's table is partial and in-frame only. The sample consists of 90,000 to 150,000 clones, around nine tenths of them appearing once. This TCR was recovered from a woman in her 50s with acute or convalescent COVID-19. The sequencing sample was made of peripheral blood.

DNA for the CDR3: TGTGCCTGGAGTCACACAGGGGGCGCGACAGATACGCAGTATTTT. Translating gives CAWSHTGGATDTQYF. The chain carries TRBV30 and TRBJ2-3; 9 nucleotides agree with TRBD1. The CDR3 is 15 amino acids. The junction had 6 bases not matched to a gene; V was cut back by 2 bases and J by 3 bases. CDR1 is GTSNPN and CDR2 is SVGIG in the germline V gene (reference sequence).